The clone carrying this TCR beta chain appeared a few times. These data belong to a study of blood T cell repertoires in COVID-19. The wider study: Acute and convalescent COVID-19 specimens originated in the United States, Italy and Spain. The cDNA or gDNA used as material had been derived from T cells, B-cell-depleted T cells, or PBMCs.

Seattle participants joined during active infection and were tracked over time. Assay: immunoSEQ multiplex PCR; the TCRdb copy retains only in-frame clones and omits some. Among some 260,000 clones listed, about 87% were seen once. This clonotype was sampled from a woman younger than 45 with COVID-19, enrolled during active disease. The specimen was peripheral blood.

The DNA for the CDR3 is TGTGCCAGCAGCGTAGCTGGTGGGGCGGAGAACACCGGGGAGCTGTTTTTT. Translation gives CASSVAGGAENTGELFF. V and J are TRBV9 and TRBJ2-2; perhaps TRBD1 as D (5 bases). The CDR3 is made up of 17 amino acids. V was clipped by 0 bases and J by 1 base, with 13 bases between them. CDR1 is SGDLS and CDR2 is YYNGEE in the germline V gene.